This T cell receptor (beta chain) stems from a study of naive and memory T cell subsets (dated by TCRdb to between 2016 and 2019). General notes on the study: The study applied an open-source, UMI-based TCR alpha and beta sequencing pipeline to sorted naive and memory peripheral blood T cell subsets. The functional CMV T cell responses agreed completely with IgG serology results. RNA was DNase-treated and reverse transcribed with TCR constant-region primers, mostly using SuperScript III. General study outcomes and caveats: RNA-based TCR counts may be affected by expression changes linked to T cell activation and differentiation. The repertoire findings for the naive and memory subsets could not be validated against a ground truth, as none was available. In both CD4 and CD8 cells, the Gini index increased while Shannon and inverse Simpson diversity decreased from naive through CM, EM and EMRA. A few larger clonotypes were present in naive repertoires, especially CD8 naive repertoires, and these clonotypes were possibly memory cells re-expressing CD45RA. After error correction, only a single occurrence was seen for over 95% of naive TCR sequences, so much steeper abundance distributions were produced than in memory subsets. TCR abundance followed a power law with an exponent that was different for naive and memory subsets but consistent across the three individuals. Single alpha or beta chain sequences, rather than paired alpha/beta receptors, were used to define clonotypes.

The germline ends are 18 bases apart after V is trimmed by 0 bases and J by 3 bases. Reading the germline V gene gives CDR1 SQVTM and CDR2 ANQGSEA. The CDR3 sequence holds 17 residues, the cysteine and phenylalanine included. The DNA shown is the 51-base CDR3, in frame from base 1. Separate amplification of TCR alpha and beta chain libraries was performed from the second PCR step onward. CMV status of each donor was established by measuring IFNgamma production from CD4+ T cells after fresh PBMCs were stimulated overnight with CMV viral lysate. CD4 T cells were positively selected with Miltenyi beads, followed by positive selection of CD8 T cells from the CD4-negative fraction. Cells were stained for CD3, CD4, CD8, CD45RA, CD27 and a live/dead dye and were sorted on a BD Aria II into four subsets based on CD45RA and CD27. Three healthy volunteers provided blood, and the blood of each volunteer was split into CD4 and CD8 T cells and then into four differentiation subsets. Roughly 0.11 L of peripheral blood was drawn per donor, and PBMC were isolated by Ficoll-Paque PLUS density-gradient centrifugation. The sorted cells were lysed in RLT buffer, after which RNA was extracted using a Qiagen RNeasy kit and kept at -80 degrees C.

Library preparation employed UMI-ligation and nested PCR. To cover both TRBC1 and TRBC2, the beta constant-region primer consisted of an equimolar mix of two oligonucleotides. Four rounds of PCR were used to amplify ligated cDNA, with nested alpha and beta constant-region primers being used together with the SP2 primer. A single-stranded oligonucleotide carrying the SP2 primer and a 12-nucleotide UMI was ligated to the 3' end of the cDNA by T4 RNA ligase 1. Incubation of the ligation reaction was carried out at 16 degrees C for roughly 20-25 hours. PCR2 was typically run as a SYBR Green qPCR and stopped at a predetermined threshold to prevent over-amplification. All purifications after the first were performed with Agencourt AMPure XP magnetic beads. Libraries were quantified by Qubit and checked on a TapeStation, with a main peak expected near 650 bp. Pooled libraries were sequenced on an Illumina MiSeq using v2 2x251 paired-end kits, and typically roughly 0.9-2.2 million reads were obtained per sample. Libraries were pooled at 4 nM per sample, and roughly 4.5-8% PhiX was added to improve cluster recognition. The source study handled its data this way. Using tag matching that tolerated one base-pair mismatch, Decombinator assigned V and J genes to FASTQ reads that had been processed by Demultiplexor. Collapsinator relied on UMIs to fix sequencing errors as well as frequency errors caused by PCR heterogeneity. CDR3Translator translated TCRs and extracted CDR3s from the conserved cysteine to the FGXG phenylalanine, flagging non-productive sequences. Gini, Shannon entropy and inverse Simpson indices were calculated on repertoires subsampled to equal numbers of UMI-defined TCRs. Clonotype abundance distributions were fitted to a power law by maximum likelihood within the linear range. For one naive CD8 sample, the pipeline and MIGEC produced similar UMI counts, unique TCR numbers and clonal distributions. In one analysis, naive TCRs also found in any memory subset of the same donor were removed from the naive repertoire. Repertoires were searched for around 8,000 CMV-associated CDR3 sequences compiled from VDJdb and a published dataset. The public reads were reanalyzed by TCRdb: fastp trimming at Q25, MiXCR alignment, in-frame beta chains only. All rows with the same CDR3 protein become a single entry with the most common DNA and genes. TCRdb, not the authors, supplied the V and J calls. The sample contains roughly 140,000 distinct CDR3 sequences, approximately 21% of them found a single time. In total, the top ten clones hold roughly 0.63% of the sample.

A note on this clonotype: This clone's antigen is unknown. Per-base quality was not reported, and no clone a single base away is much larger than it.

Sequenced: naive CD8+ T cells from blood. The cell subset or site label corresponds to: naive T cells, CD45RA high CD27+. This sequence originates from a human donor in good health. The rearranged chain carries TRBV29-1 and TRBJ2-1; no confident D gene assignment can be made. The nucleotides are TGCAGCGTTGAAGATCTTGTTATACAAGCACACTACAATGAGCAGTTCTTC. This encodes CSVEDLVIQAHYNEQFF.